The 10 T cell receptor beta chains in this list originate from one sample, sequenced in a study of tissue T cells after allogeneic stem cell transplantation. The protocol was immunoSEQ multiplex PCR, while the TCRdb copy is restricted to in-frame clones and leaves out a portion. The sample consists of about 11,000 clones, 30% to 40% of them appearing once. Stated time point: mouse harvest day 7 after allogeneic transplant. Mouse grafts combined 10^7 T-cell-depleted bone marrow cells with 10^6 splenic CD5+ T cells. The sample taken for sequencing was skin. Receptors were obtained from a female BALB/c mouse given C57BL/6 T cells with graft-versus-host disease after an allogeneic hematopoietic cell transplant.

This clone was counted a few times. Gene names are mouse gene names. The CDR3 extends 1 residue past the end of the read, so its final part is completed from the germline J gene. The rearrangement uses TRBV3 and TRBJ1-1; D might be TRBD1 (6 bases). V shed 4 bases and J shed 6 bases, with 9 bases lying between them. This CDR3 has 12 residues. Germline values: CDR1 SNHLY, CDR2 FYNGKV (reference sequence). The CDR3 protein is CASSSGVAEVFF. The sequenced CDR3 bases are TGTGCCAGCAGCTCAGGGGTGGCAGAAGTCTTC.

To note about this clone: The genes and germline here are from mouse. The CDR3 end is not reached by the read, which stops 1 residue before it; the germline J gene fills it in. The J gene is TRBJ1-4, the V gene TRBV3; D not certain. This CDR3 is 14 amino acids long. Per the germline V gene, CDR1 is SNHLY and CDR2 is FYNGKV (reference sequence). V was trimmed by 5 bases and J by 0 bases, leaving 7 bases between them. CDR3 residues: CASSLHLSNERLFF. The sequenced part of the CDR3 DNA is TGTGCCAGCAGCCTACACCTTTCCAACGAAAGATTATTT.

This clone appeared a few times. Mouse gene names apply. The read comes to an end 1 residue before the CDR3 does, leaving the germline J gene to fill in the end. The chain has TRBV26 and TRBJ2-3; TRBD1 matches at 9 bases. In germline, CDR1 is KGHPV, CDR2 FQNQEV (reference sequence). The CDR3 totals 16 residues. Germline trimming cut 2 bases from V and 1 base from J; bases unmatched to any gene: 4. Partial CDR3 DNA: TGTGCCAGCAGTCTGACAGGGGGCTGGGGTGCAGAAACGCTGTAT. This gives the protein CASSLTGGWGAETLY. The entire CDR3 protein is CASSLTGGWGAETLYF.

This clone has only a few counts. The listed genes are named as in mouse. The CDR3 goes on 1 residue after the read ends, and that part is filled in from the germline J gene. The sample holds other DNA sequences that translate to the same CDR3. This chain connects TRBV26 to TRBJ1-1; no definite D call. Trimming took 3 bases from V and 4 from J, leaving 9 bases between them. The length of the CDR3 is 13 residues. CDR1 and CDR2 (germline): KGHPV, FQNQEV (reference sequence). Incomplete CDR3 DNA: TGTGCCAGCAGTCTCACGGGCGGCACAGAAGTCTTC. This gives the protein CASSLTGGTEVF. The complete CDR3 sequence is CASSLTGGTEVFF.

To note about this clone: Germline and genes: mouse. The read ends 1 residue shy of where the CDR3 ends; the end is completed using the germline J gene. The chain joins TRBV31 to TRBJ2-4; a weak D match, TRBD1 (5 bases). V was shortened by 0 bases and J by 2 bases, with 12 bases between the two germline ends. From germline, CDR1 is GKSSPN and CDR2 SITVG. This CDR3 spans 15 amino acids. The part of the CDR3 DNA that was read is TGTGCCTGGAGTCTAGGCAGGGCCCTTCAAAACACCTTGTAC. Its translation is CAWSLGRALQNTLY. The entire CDR3 reads CAWSLGRALQNTLYF.

Details on this clone: Gene labels here are mouse ones. The read finishes 1 residue shy of the CDR3 end, and the germline J gene is used to complete it. The chain employs TRBV15 and TRBJ2-7; 8 bases fit TRBD2. CDR1 and CDR2 from the germline V gene are SGHND and FRSKSL. CDR3 size: 13 residues. The V segment lost 5 bases and the J segment 4 bases; nucleotides outside the gene matches: 4. The CDR3 sequence: CASSQTGVYEQYF. CDR3 DNA (partial): TGTGCCAGCAGTCAGACTGGGGTTTATGAACAGTAC. The complete variable domain, with remaining parts taken from reference TRBV15 and TRBJ2-7, reads DAGVTQTPRHEVAEKGQTIILKCEPVSGHNDLFWYRQTKIQGLELLSYFRSKSLMEDGGAFKDRFKAEMLNSSFSTLKIQPTEPKDSAVYLCASSQTGVYEQYFGPGTRLTVL.

In this sample, this clone turned up a few times. Gene names and germline match the mouse. The CDR3 is cut off 1 residue early in the read; its end comes from the germline J gene. The genes are TRBV13-2 and TRBJ2-2; TRBD2 matches at 9 bases. The CDR3 runs 15 residues. Germline CDR1 is NNHNN and CDR2 is SYGAGS (reference sequence). J gave up 4 bases and V 4 bases, and 5 bases lay outside the gene matches. The CDR3 region is CASGHGGAGTGQLYF. The sequenced part of the CDR3 DNA is TGTGCCAGCGGTCATGGGGGGGCAGGCACCGGGCAGCTCTAC.

With regard to this clone: Genes and germline come from the mouse. The read halts 1 residue ahead of the CDR3 end, with the missing end drawn from the germline J gene. The chain recombines TRBV26 with TRBJ1-5; D remains ambiguous. The CDR3 runs to 13 residues. The V end lost 4 bases, the J end lost 1 base, and 5 bases lay between the germline ends. In germline, CDR1 is KGHPV, CDR2 FQNQEV (reference sequence). CDR3 loop: CASSPRNNQAPLF. Incomplete CDR3 DNA: TGTGCCAGCAGTCCACGAAACAACCAGGCTCCGCTT.

A note on this clone: Each gene name is a mouse one. With the read ending 1 residue before the CDR3 end, the germline J gene is used to fill in that end. The rearrangement joins TRBV26 to TRBJ1-4; D ambiguous. CDR1 is KGHPV, CDR2 FQNQEV, per germline (reference sequence). The CDR3 is 13 amino acids. The V gene lost 6 bases and the J gene lost 0 bases, with 5 bases spanning the gap. The CDR3 bases that were read are TGTGCCAGCAGCCAGCTTTCCAACGAAAGATTATTT. Its translation: CASSQLSNERLF. The entire CDR3 is CASSQLSNERLFF.

Notes on this clone: Gene names follow the mouse nomenclature. Read coverage stops 1 residue before the CDR3 terminus; the germline J gene supplies the remainder. The V call is TRBV16, the J call TRBJ1-1; no clear D. This CDR3 contains 12 residues. Trimming removed 0 bases at V and 1 base at J, with 0 bases between. From germline, CDR1 is SGHSA and CDR2 FRNQAP. The CDR3 sequence: CASSLENTEVFF. CDR3 DNA, as far as it was read: TGTGCAAGCAGCTTAGAAAACACAGAAGTCTTC.